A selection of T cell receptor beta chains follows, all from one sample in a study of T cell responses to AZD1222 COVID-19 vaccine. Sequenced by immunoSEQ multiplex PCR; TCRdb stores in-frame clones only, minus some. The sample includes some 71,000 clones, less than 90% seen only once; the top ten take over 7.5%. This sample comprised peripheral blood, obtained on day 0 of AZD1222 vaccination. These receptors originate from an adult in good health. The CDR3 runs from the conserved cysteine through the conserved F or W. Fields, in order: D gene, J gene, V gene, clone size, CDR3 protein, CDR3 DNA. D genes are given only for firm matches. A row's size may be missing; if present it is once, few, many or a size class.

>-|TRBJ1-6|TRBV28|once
CASSSQDSSSYNSPLHF
TGTGCCAGCAGTTCTCAGGACAGCAGCTCCTATAATTCACCCCTCCACTTT
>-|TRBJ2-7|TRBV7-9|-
CASSSRRGRTHMSSYEQYF
TGTGCCAGCAGCTCCCGGAGAGGGCGTACTCATATGAGCTCCTACGAGCAGTACTTC
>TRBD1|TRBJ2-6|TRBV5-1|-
CASSRDRARSGANVLTF
TGCGCCAGCAGCCGGGACAGGGCCCGCTCTGGGGCCAACGTCCTGACTTTC
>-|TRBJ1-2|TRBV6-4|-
CASSAGISGGYTF
TGTGCCAGCAGTGCCGGCATCTCTGGAGGCTACACCTTC
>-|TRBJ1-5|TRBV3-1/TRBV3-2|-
CASSQKVGYQPQHF
TGTGCCAGCAGCCAAAAAGTGGGGTATCAGCCCCAGCATTTT
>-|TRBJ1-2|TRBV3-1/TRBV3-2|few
CASSMRGRDNYGYTF
TGTGCCAGCAGCATGAGGGGCAGGGATAACTATGGCTACACCTTC
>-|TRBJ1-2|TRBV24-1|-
CATSGTYPPYGYTF
TGTGCCACCAGTGGTACATACCCCCCCTATGGCTACACCTTC
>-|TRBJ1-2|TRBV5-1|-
CASSLQTGRDYGYTF
TGCGCCAGCAGCTTACAAACAGGGCGGGACTATGGCTACACCTTC
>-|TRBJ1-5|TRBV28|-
CASIGGILYDQPQHF
TGTGCCAGCATTGGAGGGATATTATACGATCAGCCCCAGCATTTT
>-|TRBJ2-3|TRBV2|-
CASSEVTQYF
TGTGCCAGCAGTGAAGTTACGCAGTATTTT
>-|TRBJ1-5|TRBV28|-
CASTPWGGNQPQHF
TGTGCCAGCACCCCTTGGGGGGGCAATCAGCCCCAGCATTTT
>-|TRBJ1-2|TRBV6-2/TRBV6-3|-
CASSYRTAYTF
TGTGCCAGCAGTTACCGGACAGCCTACACCTTC
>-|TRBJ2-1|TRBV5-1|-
CASSLTARPDGTSYNEQFF
TGCGCCAGCAGCTTGACCGCCCGCCCGGACGGTACCTCCTACAATGAGCAGTTCTTC
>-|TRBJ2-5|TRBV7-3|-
CASSLKGLGAEETQYF
TGTGCCAGCAGCTTAAAGGGTCTGGGGGCTGAGGAGACCCAGTACTTC
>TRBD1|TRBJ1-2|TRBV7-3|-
CASSPFGTGNGYTF
TGTGCCAGCAGCCCATTCGGGACAGGGAACGGCTACACCTTC
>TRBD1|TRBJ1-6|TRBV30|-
CAWGPGQVTFSPLHF
TGTGCCTGGGGGCCAGGACAGGTTACATTTTCACCCCTCCACTTT
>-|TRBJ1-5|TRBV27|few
CASSLNPHPGSGNQPQHF
TGTGCCAGCAGTTTAAACCCCCATCCAGGGAGTGGCAATCAGCCCCAGCATTTT
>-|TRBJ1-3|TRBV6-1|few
CASSEHRRHTIYF
TGTGCCAGCAGTGAACACAGGCGGCACACCATATATTTT
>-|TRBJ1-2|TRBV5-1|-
CASSLGQVWGGYTF
TGCGCCAGCAGCTTGGGACAGGTTTGGGGTGGCTACACCTTC
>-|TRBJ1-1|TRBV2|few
CASSVWSALNTEAFF
TGTGCCAGCAGTGTGTGGTCAGCCTTGAACACTGAAGCTTTCTTT
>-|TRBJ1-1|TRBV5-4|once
CASSLAGGSMNTEAFF
TGTGCCAGCAGCTTGGCGGGGGGCTCGATGAACACTGAAGCTTTCTTT
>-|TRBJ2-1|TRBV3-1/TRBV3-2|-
CASGSSEAYNEQFF
TGTGCCAGCGGCTCATCGGAGGCCTACAATGAGCAGTTCTTC
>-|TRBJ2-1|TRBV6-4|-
CASSDSSGGTLYNEQFF
TGTGCCAGCAGTGACTCGAGTGGGGGGACACTCTACAATGAGCAGTTCTTC
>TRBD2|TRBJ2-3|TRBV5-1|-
CASSLSEGGGITDTQYF
TGCGCCAGCAGCTTATCAGAGGGCGGGGGGATTACAGATACGCAGTATTTT